These 18 T cell receptor beta chains came from one sample sequenced in a study of blood T cell repertoires in COVID-19 (dated by TCRdb to the early 2020s). Library preparation employed the immunoSEQ multiplex PCR assay. TCRdb provides this immuneACCESS table in a form limited to in-frame rearrangements. Some clones are lacking; in checked studies, under half of them reflect an unresolved V gene, and why the rest are absent is not known. The sample records around 430,000 clones, approximately 87% of which are singletons. Of the sample, roughly 9.4% is held by the ten largest clones. Sequencing was done on a sample of PBMCs or T cells enriched from blood (not recorded which). Every receptor here comes from a woman in her forties or fifties who had recovered from COVID-19.

CDR3 sequence: CATRGDKETQYF. The CDR3 DNA follows: TGTGCCACCCGGGGGGACAAAGAGACCCAGTACTTC. This chain connects TRBV24-1 to TRBJ2-5; weak D call: TRBD2 (7 bases). Trimming cost V 9 bases and J 3 bases, with 10 bases left between them. This CDR3 is 12 amino acids long. Per the germline V gene, CDR1 is KGHDR and CDR2 is SFDVKD.

The chain links TRBV21-1 to TRBJ2-7; TRBD1, the D gene given by the table, was not confirmed from the DNA. TRBV21-1 is given as a pseudogene. The CDR3 consists of 16 residues. The CDR3 sequence is CASSKLRGQVTYEQYF. The CDR3 nucleotides read TGTGCCAGCAGCAAACTTAGGGGACAGGTGACCTACGAGCAGTACTTC.

The chain combines TRBV14 with TRBJ1-5; 7 bases agree with TRBD1. V lost 4 bases, J lost 0 bases, and 15 bases stayed unmatched. The CDR3 covers 19 residues. Germline lookup yields CDR1 SGHDN and CDR2 FVKESK. CDR3 DNA sequence: TGTGCCAGCAGCCCCTGGGTCCTTCCTGACAGGGCTAGCAATCAGCCCCAGCATTTT. It codes for CASSPWVLPDRASNQPQHF.

V usage is TRBV5-1 and J usage is TRBJ1-4; D is uncertain. V lost 0 bases and J lost 8, with 14 bases in between. The CDR3 loop spans 15 amino acids. The germline V gene has CDR1 SGHRS and CDR2 YFSETQ. In DNA form, the CDR3 reads TGCGCCAGCAGCTTGGAAGTGGGGAGGGCGGAAAAACTGTTTTTT. This sequence encodes CASSLEVGRAEKLFF.

This clone was found a few times. The rearrangement links TRBV6-5 to TRBJ1-2; TRBD1 matches 8 bases. This CDR3 is 14 amino acids long. Germline V gene lookup returns CDR1 MNHEY and CDR2 SVGAGI. J lost 1 base, V lost 6 bases, and 4 bases had no gene match. The CDR3 sequence is CASRQGDINYGYTF. For the CDR3, the DNA is TGTGCCAGCAGACAGGGGGATATTAACTATGGCTACACCTTC.

This clone was seen only once. V and J are TRBV3-1 (or the pseudogene TRBV3-2) and TRBJ1-6; D call uncertain. The CDR3 spans 16 residues. The V end was cut by 5 bases, the J end by 0 bases, with 11 bases between. In germline, CDR1 is LGHDT, CDR2 YNNKEL (reference sequence). Written as DNA, the CDR3 is TGTGCCAGCAGCGCACAGAGCAGCTCCTATAATTCACCCCTCCACTTT. Translated, it gives CASSAQSSSYNSPLHF.

This chain uses TRBV7-2 with TRBJ1-6; D call uncertain. The CDR3 has 17 residues. The germline gives CDR1 SGHTA, CDR2 FQGNSA. With 4 bases removed from V and 9 bases from J, the gap between germline ends came to 22 bases. The DNA for the CDR3 is TGTGCCAGCAGCTGGGTGAAGCCCCCTAGTCCCTTTTCACCCCTCCACTTT. Its protein is CASSWVKPPSPFSPLHF. The whole variable domain, remainder taken from reference TRBV7-2 and TRBJ1-6, is GAGVSQSPSNKVTEKGKDVELRCDPISGHTALYWYRQSLGQGLEFLIYFQGNSAPDKSGLPSDRFSAERTGGSVSTLTIQRTQQEDSAVYLCASSWVKPPSPFSPLHFGNGTRLTVT.

This clone was detected once. The CDR3 here is CASSRTGSPAGSPLHF. In DNA form, the CDR3 reads TGTGCCAGCAGTCGCACCGGTTCTCCCGCCGGTTCACCCCTCCACTTT. The V gene is TRBV27, the J gene TRBJ1-6, with unresolved D. Germline V gene lookup returns CDR1 MNHEY and CDR2 SMNVEV (reference sequence). CDR3 size: 16 residues. Between the trimmed V and J ends, which lost 5 bases and 9 bases, there was a span of 20 bases.

The gene calls are TRBV6-4 and TRBJ2-3; TRBD2 matches at 7 bases. This CDR3 is built from 15 residues. Looked up from germline, CDR1 is MRHNA and CDR2 is SNTAGT. V lost 6 bases and J lost 0; bases outside the gene matches: 6. CDR3 coding DNA: TGTGCCAGCAGCGAAAGCGGGGCTAGCACAGATACGCAGTATTTT. Residues: CASSESGASTDTQYF.

V and J are TRBV9 and TRBJ1-1; D is ambiguous. CDR1 is SGDLS, CDR2 YYNGEE, per germline. This CDR3 is 14 amino acids long. The V gene lost 0 bases and the J gene lost 7 bases, with 13 bases spanning the gap. CDR3 coding DNA: TGTGCCAGCAGCGTAGCTGTGGCTCACCGTGAAGCTTTCTTT. Its protein is CASSVAVAHREAFF. Using reference TRBV9 and TRBJ1-1 for the parts outside the CDR3, the full variable domain is DSGVTQTPKHLITATGQRVTLRCSPRSGDLSVYWYQQSLDQGLQFLIQYYNGEERAKGNILERFSAQQFPDLHSELNLSSLELGDSALYFCASSVAVAHREAFFGQGTRLTVV.

In this sample, this clone turned up a few times. The rearrangement uses TRBV30 and TRBJ2-7; no reliable D call. CDR1 is GTSNPN and CDR2 is SVGIG in the germline V gene (reference sequence). The CDR3 length is 11 residues. Trimming removed 4 bases from V and 6 bases from J, with 10 bases in between. The CDR3 nucleotides read TGTGCCTGGACCCTCCGAGGCGAGCAGTACTTC. Amino acids: CAWTLRGEQYF.

This sequence joins TRBV27 and TRBJ1-4, with D unclear. The length of the CDR3 is 13 residues. Germline loops: CDR1 MNHEY, CDR2 SMNVEV (reference sequence). The V and J ends lost 5 bases and 8 bases respectively, with 12 bases between them. The CDR3 DNA reads TGTGCCAGCAGTATGGGCCGAGGGGAAAAACTGTTTTTT. Translating it yields CASSMGRGEKLFF.

In this sample, this clone turned up once. The rearrangement links TRBV12-3 or TRBV12-4 to TRBJ1-3; D remains ambiguous. CDR3 length: 13 amino acids. Trimming removed 3 bases from V and 3 bases from J, with 6 bases in between. The CDR3, as DNA: TGTGCCAGCAGTTTGACATTTGGAAACACCATATATTTT. This gives the protein CASSLTFGNTIYF.

The V and J genes are TRBV15 and TRBJ2-5; 8 nucleotides line up with TRBD2. V lost 5 bases, J lost 3 bases, and 5 bases stayed unmatched. The germline V gene has CDR1 LNHNV and CDR2 YYDKDF (reference sequence). The CDR3 totals 14 residues. The CDR3 region is CATSQPGGEETQYF. CDR3 in DNA: TGTGCCACCAGCCAACCGGGAGGGGAAGAGACCCAGTACTTC.

This clone was picked up one time. The chain has TRBV27 and TRBJ1-2; D possibly corresponds to TRBD1 (6 bases). The V end lost 3 bases, the J end lost 2 bases, and 13 bases lay between the germline ends. CDR3 size: 15 residues. Germline CDR1 and CDR2: MNHEY and SMNVEV (reference sequence). The CDR3 DNA is TGTGCCAGCAGTTTGTCTGGGACACCCAACTATGGCTACACCTTC. This encodes CASSLSGTPNYGYTF.

This chain connects TRBV29-1 to TRBJ2-5, with TRBD1 identical over 7 bases. Germline loops: CDR1 SQVTM, CDR2 ANQGSEA. The CDR3 runs to 12 residues. V was clipped by 7 bases and J by 3 bases; unmatched bases: 5. This chain's CDR3 is CSASTGKETQYF. CDR3 nucleotide sequence: TGCAGCGCCTCGACAGGGAAAGAGACCCAGTACTTC.

The CDR3 spells CASSQGLGTVEAFF. Written as DNA, the CDR3 is TGCGCCAGCAGCCAAGGATTAGGGACTGTCGAAGCTTTCTTT. The chain combines TRBV4-1 with TRBJ1-1; D is possibly TRBD1 (5 bases). Germline loops: CDR1 MGHRA, CDR2 YSYEKL. The ends were cut back, 1 base at V and 8 bases at J, with 14 bases in the middle. The CDR3 contains 14 residues.

The chain carries TRBV6-6 and TRBJ1-5; TRBD1 might be the D (6 bases). CDR3 length: 14 residues. Trimming removed 7 bases at V and 7 bases at J, with 17 bases between. Germline CDR1 MNHNY, CDR2 SVGAGI (reference sequence). The CDR3 is CASKSGGGGQPQHF. The CDR3 bases are TGTGCCAGCAAATCGGGGGGGGGCGGACAGCCCCAGCATTTT.